This T cell receptor beta chain was identified in a study of blood T cell repertoires in COVID-19. Produced via immunoSEQ multiplex PCR; TCRdb's table is partial and in-frame only. This sample has more than 200,000 clones; 85% to 90% occur once, and the top ten carry about 4%. This CDR3 comprises 17 residues. CDR1 is SGHTA and CDR2 is FQGTGA in the germline V gene. The V segment lost 5 bases and the J segment 7 bases; nucleotides outside the gene matches: 12. The chain is built from TRBV7-3 and TRBJ2-1, with TRBD1 matching over 12 bases. The specimen was PBMCs or T cells enriched from blood (not recorded which). The receptor was isolated from a woman under 40 who had recovered from COVID-19. The CDR3 DNA is TGTGCCAGCAGCCCAACCCCGGGGACAGGGGGCAAGAATGAGCAGTTCTTC. Translated, it gives CASSPTPGTGGKNEQFF.